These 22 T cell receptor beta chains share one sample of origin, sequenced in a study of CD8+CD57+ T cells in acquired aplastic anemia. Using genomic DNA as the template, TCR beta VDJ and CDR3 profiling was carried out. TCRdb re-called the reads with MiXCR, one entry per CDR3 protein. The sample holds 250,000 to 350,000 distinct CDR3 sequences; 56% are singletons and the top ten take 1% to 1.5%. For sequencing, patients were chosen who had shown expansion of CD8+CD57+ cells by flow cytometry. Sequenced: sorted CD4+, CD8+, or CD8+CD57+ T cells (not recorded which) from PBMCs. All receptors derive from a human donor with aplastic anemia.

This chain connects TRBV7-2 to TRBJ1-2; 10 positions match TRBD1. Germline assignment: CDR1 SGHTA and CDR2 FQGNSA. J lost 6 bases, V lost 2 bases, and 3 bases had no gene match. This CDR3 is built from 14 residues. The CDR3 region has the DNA TGTGCCAGCAGCTTAACGACAGGGGGCAATGGCTACACCTTC. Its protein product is CASSLTTGGNGYTF. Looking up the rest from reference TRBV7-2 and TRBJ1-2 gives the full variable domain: GAGVSQSPSNKVTEKGKDVELRCDPISGHTALYWYRQSLGQGLEFLIYFQGNSAPDKSGLPSDRFSAERTGGSVSTLTIQRTQQEDSAVYLCASSLTTGGNGYTFGSGTRLTVV.

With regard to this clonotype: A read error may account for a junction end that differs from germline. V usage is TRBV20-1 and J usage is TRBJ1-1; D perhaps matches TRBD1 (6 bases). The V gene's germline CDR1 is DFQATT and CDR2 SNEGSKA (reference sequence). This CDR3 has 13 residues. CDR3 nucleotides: TGCAGTGCAAGAGGGGGATTTAACACTGAAGCTTTCTTT. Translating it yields CSARGGFNTEAFF.

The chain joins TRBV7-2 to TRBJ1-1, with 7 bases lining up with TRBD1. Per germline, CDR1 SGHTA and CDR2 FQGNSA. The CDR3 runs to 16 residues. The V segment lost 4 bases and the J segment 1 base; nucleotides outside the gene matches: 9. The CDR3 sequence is CASSSLPGDRNTEAFF. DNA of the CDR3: TGTGCCAGCAGCTCGCTGCCGGGGGACAGGAACACTGAAGCTTTCTTT.

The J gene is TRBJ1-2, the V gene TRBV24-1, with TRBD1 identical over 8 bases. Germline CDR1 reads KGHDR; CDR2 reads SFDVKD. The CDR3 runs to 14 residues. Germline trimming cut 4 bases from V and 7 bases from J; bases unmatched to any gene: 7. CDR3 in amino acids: CATSDPGQGGGYTF. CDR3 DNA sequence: TGTGCCACCAGTGACCCCGGACAGGGTGGTGGCTACACCTTC.

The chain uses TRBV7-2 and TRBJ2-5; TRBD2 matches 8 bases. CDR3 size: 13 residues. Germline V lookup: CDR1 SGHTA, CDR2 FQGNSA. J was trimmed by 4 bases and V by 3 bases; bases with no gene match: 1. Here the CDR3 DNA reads TGTGCCAGCAGCTTTCGGGGGGGAGAGACCCAGTACTTC. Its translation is CASSFRGGETQYF. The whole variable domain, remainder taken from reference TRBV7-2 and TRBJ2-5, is GAGVSQSPSNKVTEKGKDVELRCDPISGHTALYWYRQSLGQGLEFLIYFQGNSAPDKSGLPSDRFSAERTGGSVSTLTIQRTQQEDSAVYLCASSFRGGETQYFGPGTRLLVL.

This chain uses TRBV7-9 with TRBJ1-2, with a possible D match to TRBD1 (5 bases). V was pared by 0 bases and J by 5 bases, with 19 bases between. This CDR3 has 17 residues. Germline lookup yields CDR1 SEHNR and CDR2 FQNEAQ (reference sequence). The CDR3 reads CASSLAPRGKVAYGYTF. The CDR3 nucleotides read TGTGCCAGCAGCTTAGCACCCCGGGGGAAGGTGGCGTATGGCTACACCTTC.

DNA for the CDR3: TGTGCCATCAGTGAGTCGACCGGGGCAACGAACGAGCAGTACTTC. Its protein product is CAISESTGATNEQYF. J is TRBJ2-7 and V is TRBV10-3; D might be TRBD1 or TRBD2, each matching 5 bases. Per the germline V gene, CDR1 is ENHRY and CDR2 is SYGVKD. CDR3 size: 15 residues. Deletions cut 0 bases from V and 5 bases from J, with 14 bases between.

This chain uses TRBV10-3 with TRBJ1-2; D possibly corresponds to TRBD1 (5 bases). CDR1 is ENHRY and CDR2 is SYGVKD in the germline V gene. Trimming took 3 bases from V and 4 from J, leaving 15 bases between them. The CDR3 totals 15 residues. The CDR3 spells CAISDSRGYGYGYTF. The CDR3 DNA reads TGTGCCATCAGTGACTCTAGGGGATATGGCTATGGCTACACCTTC.

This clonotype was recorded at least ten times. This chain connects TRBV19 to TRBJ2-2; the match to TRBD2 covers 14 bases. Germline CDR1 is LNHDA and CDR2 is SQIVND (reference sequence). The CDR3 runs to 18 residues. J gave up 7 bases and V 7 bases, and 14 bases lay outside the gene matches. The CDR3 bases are TGTGCCAGTAAGGGGACTAGCGGGAGTTGGGCCTTCGGCGGGGAGCTGTTTTTT. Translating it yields CASKGTSGSWAFGGELFF.

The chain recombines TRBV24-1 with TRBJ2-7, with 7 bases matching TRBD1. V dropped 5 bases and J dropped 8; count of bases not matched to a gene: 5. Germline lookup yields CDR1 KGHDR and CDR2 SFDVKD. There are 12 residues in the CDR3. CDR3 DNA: TGTGCCACCAGTGGTCCAGGGGGAAAGCAGTACTTC. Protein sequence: CATSGPGGKQYF.

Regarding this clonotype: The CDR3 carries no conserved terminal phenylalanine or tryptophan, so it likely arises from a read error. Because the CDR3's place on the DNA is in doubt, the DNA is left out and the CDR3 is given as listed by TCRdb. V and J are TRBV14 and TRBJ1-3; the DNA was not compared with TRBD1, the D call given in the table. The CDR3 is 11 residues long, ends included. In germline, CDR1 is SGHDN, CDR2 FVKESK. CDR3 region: CASSQVGRVYR.

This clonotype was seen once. CDR3 protein: CSVGTSGSWNTQYF. The CDR3 DNA reads as TGCAGCGTTGGAACTAGCGGGAGCTGGAATACGCAGTATTTT. The gene calls are TRBV29-1 and TRBJ2-3; 11 nucleotides line up with TRBD2. J gave up 7 bases and V 4 bases, and 7 bases lay outside the gene matches. Germline loops: CDR1 SQVTM, CDR2 ANQGSEA. This CDR3 spans 14 amino acids.

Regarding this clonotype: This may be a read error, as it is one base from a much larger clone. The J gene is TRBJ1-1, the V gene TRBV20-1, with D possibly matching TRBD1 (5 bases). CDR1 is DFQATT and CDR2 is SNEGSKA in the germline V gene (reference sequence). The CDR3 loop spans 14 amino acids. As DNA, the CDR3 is TGCAGTGCTAGAGAGCAGGGTCGGAACACTGCAGCTTTCTTT. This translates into CSAREQGRNTAAFF.

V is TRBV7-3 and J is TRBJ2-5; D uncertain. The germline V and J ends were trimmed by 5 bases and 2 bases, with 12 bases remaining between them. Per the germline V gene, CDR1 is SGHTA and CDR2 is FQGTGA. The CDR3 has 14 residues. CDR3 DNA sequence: TGTGCCAGCAGCCCCTCGGGTGGACAAGAGACCCAGTACTTC. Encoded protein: CASSPSGGQETQYF.

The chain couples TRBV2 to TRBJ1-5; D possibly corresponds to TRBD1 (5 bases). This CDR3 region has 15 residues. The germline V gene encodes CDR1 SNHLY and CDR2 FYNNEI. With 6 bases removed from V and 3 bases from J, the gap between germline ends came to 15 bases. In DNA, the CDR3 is TGTGCCAGCAGAGAGGCGACAGTCGCCAATCAGCCCCAGCATTTT. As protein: CASREATVANQPQHF. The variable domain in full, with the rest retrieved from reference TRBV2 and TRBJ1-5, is EPEVTQTPSHQVTQMGQEVILRCVPISNHLYFYWYRQILGQKVEFLVSFYNNEISEKSEIFDDQFSVERPDGSNFTLKIRSTKLEDSAMYFCASREATVANQPQHFGDGTRLSIL.

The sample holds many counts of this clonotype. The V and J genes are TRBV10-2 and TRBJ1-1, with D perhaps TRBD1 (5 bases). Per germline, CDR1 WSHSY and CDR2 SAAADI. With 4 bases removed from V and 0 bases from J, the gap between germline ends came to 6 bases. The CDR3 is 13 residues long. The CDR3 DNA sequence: TGCGCCAGCAGTGGGGGCATGAACACTGAAGCTTTCTTT. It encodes CASSGGMNTEAFF.

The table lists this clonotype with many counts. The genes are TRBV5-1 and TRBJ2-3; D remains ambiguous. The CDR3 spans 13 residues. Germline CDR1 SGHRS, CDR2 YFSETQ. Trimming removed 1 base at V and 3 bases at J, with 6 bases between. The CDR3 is CASSLQPTDTQYF. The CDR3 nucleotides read TGCGCCAGCAGCTTGCAGCCTACAGATACGCAGTATTTT. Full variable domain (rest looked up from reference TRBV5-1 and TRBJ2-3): KAGVTQTPRYLIKTRGQQVTLSCSPISGHRSVSWYQQTPGQGLQFLFEYFSETQRNKGNFPGRFSGRQFSNSRSEMNVSTLELGDSALYLCASSLQPTDTQYFGPGTRLTVL.

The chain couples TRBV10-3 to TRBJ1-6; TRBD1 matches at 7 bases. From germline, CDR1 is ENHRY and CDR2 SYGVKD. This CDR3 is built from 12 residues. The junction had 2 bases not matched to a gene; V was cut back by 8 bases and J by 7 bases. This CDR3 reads CAIGQANSPLHF. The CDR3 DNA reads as TGTGCCATCGGACAGGCGAATTCACCCCTCCACTTT.

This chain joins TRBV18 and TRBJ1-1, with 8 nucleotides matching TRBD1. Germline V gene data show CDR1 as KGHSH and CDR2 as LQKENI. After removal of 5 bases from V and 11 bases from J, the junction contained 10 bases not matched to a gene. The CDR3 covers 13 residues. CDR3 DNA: TGTGCCAGCTCAGAGCAGGGGGCAAGCTTGGCTTTCTTT. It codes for CASSEQGASLAFF.

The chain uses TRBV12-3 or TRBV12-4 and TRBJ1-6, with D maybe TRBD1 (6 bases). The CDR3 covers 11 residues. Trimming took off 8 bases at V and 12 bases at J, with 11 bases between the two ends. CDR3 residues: CASLARGPLHF. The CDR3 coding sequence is TGTGCCAGCTTGGCCAGGGGACCCCTCCACTTT.

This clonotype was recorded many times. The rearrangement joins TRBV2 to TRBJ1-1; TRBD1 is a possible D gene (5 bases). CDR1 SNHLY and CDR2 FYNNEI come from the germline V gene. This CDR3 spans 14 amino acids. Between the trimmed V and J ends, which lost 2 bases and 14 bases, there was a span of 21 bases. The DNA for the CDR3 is TGTGCCAGCAGTGAAATGGGGGTAGTCGACTTAACCTTCTTT. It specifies CASSEMGVVDLTFF.

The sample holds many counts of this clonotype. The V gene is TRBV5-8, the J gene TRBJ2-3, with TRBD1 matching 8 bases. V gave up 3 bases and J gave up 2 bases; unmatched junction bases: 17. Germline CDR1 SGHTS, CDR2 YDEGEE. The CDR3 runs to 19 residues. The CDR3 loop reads CASSWAFWTGFGDTDTQYF. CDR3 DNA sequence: TGTGCCAGCAGCTGGGCATTTTGGACAGGGTTTGGCGACACAGATACGCAGTATTTT.